This T cell receptor (beta chain) was captured in a study of blood T cell repertoires in COVID-19. V shed 4 bases, J shed 4 bases, and the junction held 11 bases outside the gene matches. Germline V gene lookup returns CDR1 MDHEN and CDR2 SYDVKM. This CDR3 region has 16 residues. Authors' analysis steps: Estimation of nucleated cell counts was performed using reference gene primer amplification. Here immunoSEQ multiplex PCR was the method, and the copy in TCRdb shows in-frame clones only, minus some. The D gene and trimming were derived from the DNA, and the V and J assignments and clone size from that table. The sample records about 250,000 clones, around 86% being singletons.

The J gene is TRBJ2-7, the V gene TRBV28; 9 positions agree with TRBD2. The TCR sequence derives from a woman aged 60-70 years who had recovered from COVID-19. Sample: peripheral blood. DNA of the CDR3: TGTGCCAGCAGTTCTACGGCCACTAGCGGGTTTTACGAGCAGTACTTC. Encoded protein: CASSSTATSGFYEQYF.